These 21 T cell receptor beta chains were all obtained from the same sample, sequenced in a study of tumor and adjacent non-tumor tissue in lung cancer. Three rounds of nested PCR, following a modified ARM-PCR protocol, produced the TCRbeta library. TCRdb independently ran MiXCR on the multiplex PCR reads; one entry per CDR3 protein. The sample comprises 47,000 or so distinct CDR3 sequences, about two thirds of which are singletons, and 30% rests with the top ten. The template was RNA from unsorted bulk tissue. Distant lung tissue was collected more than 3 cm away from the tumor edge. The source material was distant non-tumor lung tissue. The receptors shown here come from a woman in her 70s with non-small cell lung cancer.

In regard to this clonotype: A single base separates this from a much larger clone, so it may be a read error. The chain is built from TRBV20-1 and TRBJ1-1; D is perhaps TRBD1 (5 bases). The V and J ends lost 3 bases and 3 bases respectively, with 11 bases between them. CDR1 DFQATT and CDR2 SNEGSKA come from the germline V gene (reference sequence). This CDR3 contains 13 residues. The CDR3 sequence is CSARTDMDTEAFF. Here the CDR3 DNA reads TGCAGTGCTAGGACAGACATGGACACTGAAGCTTTCTTT.

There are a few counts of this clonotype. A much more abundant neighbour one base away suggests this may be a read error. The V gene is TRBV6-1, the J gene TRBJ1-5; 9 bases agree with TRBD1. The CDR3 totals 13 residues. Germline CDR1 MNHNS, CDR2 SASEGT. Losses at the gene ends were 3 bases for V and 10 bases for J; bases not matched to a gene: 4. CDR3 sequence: CASSDSDRGPQHF. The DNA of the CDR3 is TGTGCCAGCAGTGATTCGGACAGGGGCCCCCAGCATTTT.

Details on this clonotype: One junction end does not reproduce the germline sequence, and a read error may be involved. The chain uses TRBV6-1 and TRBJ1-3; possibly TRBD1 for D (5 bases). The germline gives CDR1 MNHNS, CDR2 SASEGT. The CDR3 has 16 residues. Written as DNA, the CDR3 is TGTGCCAACAGTGAAGAGTACAGGCAAGGTGGAAACACAATATATTTT. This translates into CANSEEYRQGGNTIYF.

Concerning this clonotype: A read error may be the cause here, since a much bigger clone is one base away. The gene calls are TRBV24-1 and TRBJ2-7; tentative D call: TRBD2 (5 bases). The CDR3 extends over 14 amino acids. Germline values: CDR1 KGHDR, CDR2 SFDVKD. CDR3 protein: CAASQREWAYEQYF. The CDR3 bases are TGTGCCGCCAGTCAACGGGAATGGGCCTACGAGCAGTACTTC.

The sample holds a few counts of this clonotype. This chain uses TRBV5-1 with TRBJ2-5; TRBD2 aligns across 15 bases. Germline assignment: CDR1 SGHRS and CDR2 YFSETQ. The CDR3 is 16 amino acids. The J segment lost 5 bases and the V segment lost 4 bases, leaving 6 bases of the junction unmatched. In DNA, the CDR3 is TGCGCCAGCAGCCCGGGACTAGCGGGAGGTTCTGAGACCCAGTACTTC. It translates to CASSPGLAGGSETQYF.

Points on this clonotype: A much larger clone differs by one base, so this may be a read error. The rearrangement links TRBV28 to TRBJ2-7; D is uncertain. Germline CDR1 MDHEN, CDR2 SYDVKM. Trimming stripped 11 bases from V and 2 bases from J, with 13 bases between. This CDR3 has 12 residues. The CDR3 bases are TGTGCCGTACGGTGGGCCGCCTACGAGCAGTACTTC. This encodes CAVRWAAYEQYF.

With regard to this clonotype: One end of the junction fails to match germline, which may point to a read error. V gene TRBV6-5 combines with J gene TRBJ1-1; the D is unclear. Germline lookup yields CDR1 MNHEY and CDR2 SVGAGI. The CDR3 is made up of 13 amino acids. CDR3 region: CASGKSLNTEALF. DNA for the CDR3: TGTGCTAGCGGGAAAAGCTTGAACACTGAAGCTCTCTTT.

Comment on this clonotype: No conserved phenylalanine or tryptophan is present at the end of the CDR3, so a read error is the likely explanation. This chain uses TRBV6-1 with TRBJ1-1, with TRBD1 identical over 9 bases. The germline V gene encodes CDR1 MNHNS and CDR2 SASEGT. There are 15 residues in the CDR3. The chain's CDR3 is CATLDRGALNNEAFS. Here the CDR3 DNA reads TGTGCCACCCTCGACAGGGGGGCGTTAAACAATGAAGCTTTCTCT.

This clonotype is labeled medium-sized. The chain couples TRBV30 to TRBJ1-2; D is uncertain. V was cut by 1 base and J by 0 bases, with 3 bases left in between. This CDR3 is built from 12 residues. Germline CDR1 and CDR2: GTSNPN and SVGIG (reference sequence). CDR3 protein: CAWSDTNYGYTF. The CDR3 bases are TGTGCCTGGAGTGACACTAACTATGGCTACACCTTC.

CDR3 in amino acids: CASTLRGRQGESGKLFF. The CDR3 DNA sequence: TGTGCCAGCACCCTACGAGGAAGACAGGGGGAGTCCGGGAAACTGTTTTTT. V is TRBV6-5 and J is TRBJ1-4; 9 bases are shared with TRBD1. Germline CDR1 reads MNHEY; CDR2 reads SVGAGI. J was trimmed by 11 bases and V by 7 bases; bases with no gene match: 20. The CDR3 is made up of 17 amino acids.

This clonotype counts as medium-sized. This chain's CDR3 is CASSQVGFGGELFF. The CDR3 nucleotides read TGCGCCAGCAGCCAAGTCGGATTCGGCGGGGAGCTGTTTTTT. The J gene is TRBJ2-2, the V gene TRBV4-1; no definite D call. Germline values: CDR1 MGHRA, CDR2 YSYEKL. The CDR3 is made up of 14 amino acids. The V end lost 1 base, the J end lost 7 bases, and 10 bases lay between the germline ends.

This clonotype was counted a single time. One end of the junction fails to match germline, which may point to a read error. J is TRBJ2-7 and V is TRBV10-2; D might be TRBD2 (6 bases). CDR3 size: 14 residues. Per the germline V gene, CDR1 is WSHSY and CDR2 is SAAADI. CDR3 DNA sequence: TGCGCTAGCAGTGCGCTAGCGCTTTGTCGACAACAGTACTTC. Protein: CASSALALCRQQYF.

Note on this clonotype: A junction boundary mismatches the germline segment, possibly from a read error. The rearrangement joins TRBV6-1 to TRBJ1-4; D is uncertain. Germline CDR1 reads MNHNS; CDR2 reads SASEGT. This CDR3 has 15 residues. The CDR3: CASSNNMGRSEKLFF. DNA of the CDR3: TGTGCCAGCAGTAATAACATGGGAAGGAGTGAAAAATTGTTTTTT.

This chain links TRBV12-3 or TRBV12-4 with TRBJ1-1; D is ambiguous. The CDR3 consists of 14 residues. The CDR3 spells CPSSLWHSPCQAFF. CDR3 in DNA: TGTCCTAGCAGTTTATGGCACAGCCCCTGCCAAGCTTTCTTT.

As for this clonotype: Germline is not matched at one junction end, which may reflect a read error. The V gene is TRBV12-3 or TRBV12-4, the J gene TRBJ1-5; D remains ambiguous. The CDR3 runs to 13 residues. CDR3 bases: TGTGCTAGCAGCTTGACAAGGTTTCAGCCCCAGCATTTT. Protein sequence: CASSLTRFQPQHF.

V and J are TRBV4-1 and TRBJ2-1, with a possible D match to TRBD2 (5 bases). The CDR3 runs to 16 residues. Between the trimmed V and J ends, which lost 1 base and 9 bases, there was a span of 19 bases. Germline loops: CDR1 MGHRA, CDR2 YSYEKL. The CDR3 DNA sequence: TGCGCCAGCAGCCAAGTCGGCGAGGGCTTGGGGATTGAGCAGTTCTTC. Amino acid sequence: CASSQVGEGLGIEQFF.

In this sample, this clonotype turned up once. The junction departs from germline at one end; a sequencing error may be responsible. CDR3 amino acids: CASSPLSGEHFF. The DNA of the CDR3 is TGTGCCAGCAGTCCTCTTTCGGGTGAGCATTTCTTC. The chain uses TRBV12-3 or TRBV12-4 and TRBJ2-1; D is unclear. The CDR3 has 12 amino acids.

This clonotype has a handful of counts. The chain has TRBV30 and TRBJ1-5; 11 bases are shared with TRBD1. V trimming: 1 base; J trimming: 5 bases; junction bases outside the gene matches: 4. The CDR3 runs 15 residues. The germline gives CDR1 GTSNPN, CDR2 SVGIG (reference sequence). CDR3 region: CAWSADRGLDQPQHF. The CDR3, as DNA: TGTGCCTGGAGTGCGGACAGGGGGCTTGATCAGCCCCAGCATTTT.

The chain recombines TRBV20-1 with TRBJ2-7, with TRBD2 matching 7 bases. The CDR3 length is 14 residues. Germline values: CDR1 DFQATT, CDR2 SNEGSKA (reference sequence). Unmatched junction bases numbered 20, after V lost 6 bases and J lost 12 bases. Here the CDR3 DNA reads TGCAGTGCGGATGGGGGGGTCGGCCTCTACGACCGGTACTTC. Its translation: CSADGGVGLYDRYF.

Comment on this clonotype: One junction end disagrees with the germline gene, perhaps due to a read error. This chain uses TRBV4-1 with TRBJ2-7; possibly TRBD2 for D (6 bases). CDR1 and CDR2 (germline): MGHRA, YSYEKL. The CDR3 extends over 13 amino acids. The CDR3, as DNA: TGCGCCAACAGCCACCGACTGGACTACGAGCACTACTTC. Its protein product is CANSHRLDYEHYF.

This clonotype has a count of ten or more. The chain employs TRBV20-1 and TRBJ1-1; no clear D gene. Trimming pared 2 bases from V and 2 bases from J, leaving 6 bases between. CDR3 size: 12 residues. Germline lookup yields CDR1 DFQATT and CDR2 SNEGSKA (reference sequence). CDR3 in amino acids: CSARLVNTEAFF. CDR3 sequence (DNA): TGCAGTGCTAGATTGGTTAACACTGAAGCTTTCTTT.